This T cell receptor (beta chain) was captured by sequencing in a study of T-cell memory formation after mild COVID-19. In TCRdb, the 5' RACE reads were re-called with MiXCR into one record per CDR3 protein. This table has 110,000 to 150,000 distinct CDR3 sequences, 14% appearing once. CDR1 DFQATT and CDR2 SNEGSKA come from the germline V gene (reference sequence). V was trimmed by 5 bases and J by 7 bases, leaving 17 bases between them. This CDR3 is 13 amino acids long. The receptor was isolated from an adult woman who had mild COVID-19 (a few samples of this study predate the infection). Cell type and time point are not known. Sequences were obtained from PBMCs or a T cell subset sorted from them (not recorded which). V and J are TRBV20-1 and TRBJ2-5; the D call may be TRBD1 or TRBD2 (5 bases each). For the CDR3, the DNA is TGCAGTGCTCCACAACGGGGAACAGGGACCCAGTACTTC. As protein: CSAPQRGTGTQYF.